The rows below give T cell receptor beta chains drawn from one sample of a study of T cell repertoires in cytomegalovirus infection. TCRdb ran MiXCR on the reads and lists one entry per CDR3 protein. The repertoire holds under 150,000 distinct CDR3 sequences, roughly 9% seen once, with roughly a tenth in the top ten. Sample: PBMCs. Every receptor here comes from a human donor in good health (CMV status not recorded). Some clones in this sample may be carry-over from other donors' samples. The CDR3 runs from the conserved cysteine through the conserved F or W. D genes are given only for firm matches. Size values are once, few and many counts, or a class for expanded clones, and some rows have none.

-	many	TRBV28	TRBJ1-6	CASSLWRESPLHF	TGTGCCAGCAGTTTATGGAGGGAATCACCCCTCCACTTT
-	few	TRBV18	TRBJ2-7	CASSLGGGDYEQYF	TGTGCCAGCTCCCTTGGAGGAGGGGACTACGAGCAGTACTTC
-	-	TRBV7-9	TRBJ1-1	CASSLGLGRANTEAFF	TGTGCCAGCAGCTTAGGGCTGGGCAGGGCAAACACTGAAGCTTTCTTT
-	many	TRBV7-8	TRBJ2-3	CASSLRGVGQIADTQYF	TGTGCCAGCAGCTTACGGGGCGTGGGGCAGATCGCAGATACGCAGTATTTT
-	many	TRBV7-2	TRBJ2-5	CASSLLGGAIQETQYF	TGTGCCAGCAGTTTATTAGGGGGGGCTATCCAAGAGACCCAGTACTTC
-	many	TRBV20-1	TRBJ2-4	CSARDWGTDKNIQYF	TGCAGTGCTAGAGATTGGGGGACGGACAAAAACATTCAGTACTTC
TRBD1	few	TRBV20-1	TRBJ1-2	CSASIPGQSNYGYTF	TGCAGTGCTTCTATCCCGGGACAGTCGAACTATGGCTACACCTTC
-	many	TRBV20-1	TRBJ1-6	CSARTEDVSPLHF	TGCAGTGCTAGGACAGAGGATGTGTCACCCCTCCACTTT
-	-	TRBV7-9	TRBJ1-1	CASSLTVKTEAFF	TGTGCCAGCAGCTTGACAGTGAAAACTGAAGCTTTCTTT
-	-	TRBV29-1	TRBJ2-5	CSVESQQETQYF	TGCAGCGTTGAATCGCAGCAAGAGACCCAGTACTTC